This T cell receptor beta chain was captured by sequencing in a study of T cell responses to AZD1222 COVID-19 vaccine. Whole-study findings and limits: Dominant CD4 TCR responses targeted spike regions 160-218 and 743-854. Epitopes outside B.1.351 and B.1.1.7 mutated regions reportedly drew nearly half of spike TCRs. Donor demographics were predominantly white British with a female majority; clonal diversity may be underestimated.

The V segment lost 2 bases and the J segment 7 bases; nucleotides outside the gene matches: 5. This CDR3 comprises 13 residues. Germline assignment: CDR1 LNHDA and CDR2 SQIVND (reference sequence). With respect to this clone: What it binds is not known.

Second doses that came at about 4 or about 12 weeks were put together. Sequenced by immunoSEQ multiplex PCR; TCRdb stores in-frame clones only, minus some. The table lists roughly 70,000 clones, about 83% of them singletons. The TCR originated in an adult who received the AZD1222 COVID-19 vaccine. The specimen was peripheral blood, collected 28 days after the second AZD1222 dose. The rearrangement joins TRBV19 to TRBJ2-7; 7 nucleotides match TRBD2. CDR3 DNA: TGTGCCAGTAGTATACGAGGGGAGGGGGAGCAGTACTTC. Translated: CASSIRGEGEQYF.